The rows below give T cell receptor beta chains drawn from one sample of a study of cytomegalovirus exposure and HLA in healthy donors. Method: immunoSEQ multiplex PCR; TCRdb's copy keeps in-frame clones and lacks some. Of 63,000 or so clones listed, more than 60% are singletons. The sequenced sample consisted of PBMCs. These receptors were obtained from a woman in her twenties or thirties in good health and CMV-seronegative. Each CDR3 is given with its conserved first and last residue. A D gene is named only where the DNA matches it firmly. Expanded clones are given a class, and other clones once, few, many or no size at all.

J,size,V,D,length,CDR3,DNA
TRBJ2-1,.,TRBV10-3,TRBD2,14,CAISPGLAEDEQFF,TGTGCCATCAGTCCGGGACTAGCTGAAGATGAGCAGTTCTTC
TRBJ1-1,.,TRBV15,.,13,CATSRGGNTEAFF,TGTGCCACCAGCAGGGGGGGGAACACTGAAGCTTTCTTT
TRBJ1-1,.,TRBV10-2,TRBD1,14,CASRGQGAGPEAFF,TGCGCCAGCAGGGGACAGGGGGCAGGTCCTGAAGCTTTCTTT
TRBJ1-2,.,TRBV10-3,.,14,CAISESAVNYGYTF,TGTGCCATCAGTGAGTCCGCGGTGAACTATGGCTACACCTTC
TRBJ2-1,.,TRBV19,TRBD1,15,CASSIATGGRDEQFF,TGTGCCAGTAGTATTGCGACAGGGGGCAGGGATGAGCAGTTCTTC
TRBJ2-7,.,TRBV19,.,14,CASSIVEGSYEQYF,TGTGCCAGTAGTATAGTCGAGGGAAGCTACGAGCAGTACTTC
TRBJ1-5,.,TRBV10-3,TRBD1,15,CAISGSRTGDQPQHF,TGTGCCATCAGTGGATCTAGGACAGGAGATCAGCCCCAGCATTTT
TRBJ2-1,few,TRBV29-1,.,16,CSVEWSWQGINNEQFF,TGCAGCGTTGAATGGTCGTGGCAGGGGATAAACAATGAGCAGTTCTTC
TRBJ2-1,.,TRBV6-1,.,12,CASNPGYNEQFF,TGTGCCAGCAACCCAGGTTACAATGAGCAGTTCTTC
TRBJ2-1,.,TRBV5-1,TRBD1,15,CASSLGQGRGNEQFF,TGCGCCAGCAGCTTGGGACAGGGAAGAGGCAATGAGCAGTTCTTC
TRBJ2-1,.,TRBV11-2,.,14,CASSLATGENEQFF,TGTGCCAGCAGCTTAGCGACAGGTGAAAATGAGCAGTTCTTC
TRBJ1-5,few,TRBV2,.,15,CASSGVGGGNQPQHF,TGTGCCAGCAGTGGGGTCGGGGGGGGGAATCAGCCCCAGCATTTT
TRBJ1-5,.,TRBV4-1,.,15,CASSQTVFSNQPQHF,TGCGCCAGCAGCCAGACAGTTTTTAGCAATCAGCCCCAGCATTTT
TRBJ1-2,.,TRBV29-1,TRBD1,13,CSVDEGANYGYTF,TGCAGCGTTGATGAGGGGGCGAACTATGGCTACACCTTC
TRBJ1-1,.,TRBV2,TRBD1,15,CASSESLPGQGEAFF,TGTGCCAGCAGTGAGTCGCTCCCGGGACAGGGTGAAGCTTTCTTT
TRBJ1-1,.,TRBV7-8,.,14,CASSYADKNTEAFF,TGTGCCAGCAGCTACGCTGACAAGAACACTGAAGCTTTCTTT
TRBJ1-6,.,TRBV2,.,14,CASSGQGGDSPLHF,TGTGCCAGCAGTGGGCAGGGAGGGGATTCACCCCTCCACTTT
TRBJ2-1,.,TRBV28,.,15,CASSNGGTSYNEQFF,TGTGCCAGCAGCAATGGGGGGACCTCCTACAATGAGCAGTTCTTC
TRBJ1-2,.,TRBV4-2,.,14,CASSPSRERYGYTF,TGTGCCAGCAGCCCCTCCCGGGAGCGCTATGGCTACACCTTC
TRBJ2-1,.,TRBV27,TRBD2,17,CASSFPRSGKQYNEQFF,TGTGCCAGCAGTTTTCCTCGGAGCGGGAAACAATACAATGAGCAGTTCTTC
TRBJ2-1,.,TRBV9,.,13,CASDGTSDNEQFF,TGTGCCAGCGACGGAACTAGTGACAATGAGCAGTTCTTC
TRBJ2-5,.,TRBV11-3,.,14,CASSRPGSQETQYF,TGTGCCAGCAGCCGACCGGGTTCCCAAGAGACCCAGTACTTC